The clone carrying this TCR beta chain was seen more than once but under ten times. The data originate from a study of T-cell reconstitution after alpha-beta-depleted transplantation in children. Construction of the TCRbeta library involved unique molecular identifiers. TCRdb used MiXCR to reprocess the PCR reads, holding one entry per CDR3 protein. The data contain 210,000 or so distinct CDR3 sequences, roughly 9% of them singletons. The V end lost 2 bases, the J end lost 10 bases, and 18 bases lay between the germline ends. The CDR3 loop spans 16 amino acids. The germline V gene encodes CDR1 KGHSH and CDR2 LQKENI.

This specimen consisted of PBMCs from the stem cell graft donor, obtained from the stem cell graft. V and J are TRBV18 and TRBJ1-6; maybe TRBD1 (5 bases). The sequence derives from a human donor who donated a stem cell graft to a child with acute lymphoblastic leukemia. The DNA for the CDR3 is TGTGCCAGCTCACCATCCCTTGGGGCAGGGAGATCACCCCTCCACTTT. It encodes CASSPSLGAGRSPLHF.